This T cell receptor (beta chain) was documented in a study of control samples from healthy donors and cancer patients. The count of this clone is one. The table came from immunoSEQ multiplex PCR; TCRdb's copy has only in-frame clones and leaves some out. This table has approximately 80,000 clones, 90% to 95% appearing once. In germline, CDR1 is MNHEY, CDR2 SMNVEV (reference sequence). The CDR3 is made up of 18 amino acids. V lost 0 bases and J lost 5; bases outside the gene matches: 7. This clonotype was sampled from a man between 25 and 39 years old in good health. The sequencing input was blood. V usage is TRBV27 and J usage is TRBJ2-1; 13 positions match TRBD2. CDR3 DNA: TGTGCCAGCAGTTTATCCGGCCCAGGGACTAGCGGGGACAATGAGCAGTTCTTC. Its protein is CASSLSGPGTSGDNEQFF.